This T cell receptor (beta chain) appears in the sequencing data of a study of cytomegalovirus exposure and HLA in healthy donors (dated by TCRdb to 2016 to 2017). For the study in its entirety: According to an earlier analysis of 550 to 700 of the donors, about 179 million T cells yielded roughly 110 million unique TCR beta sequences and 276 Gb of sequence data. A later analysis re-examined previously published TCR beta repertoires from over 500 donors and added high-resolution HLA genotyping to investigate patterns of TCR occurrence. The study aimed to test whether signatures of past pathogen exposure could be identified by cataloging public T cell receptors. Donor age, sex, ethnicity and CMV serostatus were compiled alongside the repertoire data. A later genetic analysis took genome-wide SNP genotypes for 398 of the 666 donors and used that subset as a discovery cohort. All discovery cohort repertoires had been generated on a single sequencing platform. Because of strong linkage in the cohort, roughly five DR-DQ haplotypes were treated as single units for association and clustering. About 300 gigabases of sequencing data and about 92 million unique TCR sequences made up an early release that covered approximately 700 HLA-typed donors. Typing coverage differed by locus: A, B, C, DRB1 and DQB1 were typed in roughly 620-630 donors, DQA1 in 522, DPA1 in 600 to 610, and DPB1 in around 440. Using immunosequencing, the study profiled T cell repertoires from roughly 650 subjects and related those repertoires to cytomegalovirus serostatus. Rather than using new phenotypic data, the later analysis identified candidate immune exposures from TCR beta sequences and from how often those sequences occurred across donors. An earlier analysis of some 500 of the donors applied high-throughput TCR beta sequencing to assess whether each TCR beta V gene segment acted as functional or pseudogenic. HLA typing covered class I and class II loci at four-digit resolution. Of the roughly 400 genotyped donors, around 81% fell in the genetic ancestry cluster associated with self-reported Caucasian donors. The study combined high-throughput TCR immunosequencing, statistical association of individual TCRs with disease status, and machine learning to predict cytomegalovirus infection status. Among under 450 genotyped donors of the cohort, an average of around 240,000 unique TCR beta nucleotide sequences were sequenced per donor, roughly a sixth of them non-productive. A separate validation cohort of over a hundred different subjects was used in addition to the approximately 670-subject first cohort. Overall study outcomes, separate from this receptor: A later analysis found that TCR association rates varied across HLA loci, with DRB1 alleles showing the most associated TCRs and HLA-C alleles the fewest. The classifier was reported to diagnose cytomegalovirus status with high specificity and sensitivity in both the original and validation cohorts. The presence/absence analyses assumed that sequencing depth was roughly uniform across donors, and that assumption may not be true. Most TCR sequences were seen in very few donors, while some public TCRs were found in many individuals. Three of the identified cytomegalovirus-associated TCR beta chains were confirmed in vitro to be specific for cytomegalovirus antigens. Compared with the 666-donor mean, donors in an Asian-associated ancestry cluster had fewer N-insertions in productive TCRs, according to a later genetic analysis. The authors suggested that the approach could potentially be generalized to other disease states and immunological phenotypes. In an earlier analysis of around 500 of the donors, most TCR beta V segments appeared in productive rearrangements about 87% or about 30% of the time, broadly matching IMGT annotations. Correlated functional status among segregating V segments might be attributable to linkage disequilibrium, but an unknown experimental factor could not be ruled out. When HLA alleles, especially DR and DQ, strongly co-occurred, attributing TCR associations to individual alleles was difficult. Most CMV-associated TCR beta chains appeared to be HLA-restricted in a later analysis, and the HLA associations seemed to be driven largely by CMV exposure. Seventeen rarely observed V segments, including chromosome 9 orphons, were excluded from the earlier analysis of just under 600 of the donors because counts were too low. HLA typing was unavailable for some donors at each locus, so association tests used only the typed subset. In the study, some 180 TCR beta chains were listed as associated with cytomegalovirus. Because the 87-base-pair reads could not distinguish some IMGT-functional V segments, including TRBV6-2 and TRBV6-3, those segments were excluded. A later analysis reported that several top co-occurrence clusters appeared linked to parvovirus B19, influenza, CMV and Epstein-Barr virus. At a false discovery rate of 0.05, a later analysis linked about 16,000 TCR beta sequences to specific HLA alleles. In a later genetic analysis, a missense DCLRE1C variant was associated with V-gene and J-gene trimming of TCR beta chains, and the association was replicated in an independent cohort. A later analysis found that HLA-associated TCR beta chains were more clonally expanded and had lower generation probabilities than equally common non-associated chains. A cluster of highly shared sequence variants was judged likely to represent a technical artifact of the sequencing pipeline. A further reported finding was that TCR beta sequences accurately predicted the HLA-A and HLA-B alleles for most subjects in the first cohort. In this cohort, only TCR beta chains were sequenced, and detectable features were limited by the absence of alpha or paired-chain data. For the cohort, immune exposure information was limited to CMV serostatus.

The cysteine opens and the phenylalanine closes a CDR3 of 15 amino acids. Left in the record is the CDR3 DNA by itself, 45 bases read in frame from the first base. V ends up 2 bases short and J 11 bases short, with an unmatched junction base count of 10. The germline V gene provides CDR1 MDHEN and CDR2 SYDVKM. The library came from the immunoSEQ multiplex PCR assay. A mixture of 60 forward primers for TCR Vbeta segments and 13 reverse primers for TCR Jbeta segments was used in the multiplex PCR. Amplification of the CDR3 region of rearranged TCR beta genes was performed with a multiplex PCR assay on genomic DNA. The amplified TCR beta libraries were sequenced on the Illumina HiSeq System as 87-base-pair reads. The authors' pipeline ran thus. In a later analysis, tens of millions of unique TCR beta chains were counted across the 650 to 700 repertoires, and around 11 million of these chains were shared by at least two donors. A nearest-neighbor algorithm error-corrected the raw reads and collapsed the reads into unique sequences, merging closely related sequences to remove PCR and sequencing errors. V, D and J gene segments were assigned by aligning CDR3 sequences to IMGT reference sequences. Each retained sequence needed at least a six-nucleotide match to both a V gene segment and a J gene segment. Rearrangements were classified as productive when the CDR3 lacked stop codons and remained in frame with V and J, and all other rearrangements were classified as non-productive. Following IMGT convention, CDR3 was defined as the stretch from the second conserved V-encoded cysteine up to the conserved J-encoded phenylalanine. The earlier analysis of about 610 of the donors excluded sequences that lacked an unambiguous match to a single V gene segment. In an earlier analysis of almost 600 of the donors, a V segment was called functional when productive rearrangements were above 56.7%, and segregating when the standard deviation between donors exceeded 5%. A statistical classification framework was built for diagnosing cytomegalovirus status from the catalog of TCR beta chain sequences. A later analysis assigned V and J genes by comparing TCR nucleotide sequences with IMGT/GENE-DB human TR gene sequences. The TCRdist pipeline was used in a later analysis to assign CDR3 sequences and most-parsimonious VDJ recombination scenarios. In a later analysis, every TCR beta chain was defined by the combination of its CDR3 amino acid sequence and its V-gene family, and reads without a unique V-gene family were dropped. A later analysis removed roughly 590 highly shared, low-generation-probability nucleotide sequences to deal with suspected cross-contamination and a sequencing artifact. In a later analysis, a clonal expansion index was calculated for each public chain from normalized within-repertoire ranks of inferred template counts. Generation probabilities in a later analysis came from a VDJ recombination model fitted to out-of-frame rearrangements, and those results were checked against IGoR. Hypergeometric tests were used in a later analysis to score TCR-TCR, TCR-HLA and TCR-CMV co-occurrence, with a repertoire-size bias correction applied to the TCR pairs. In a later analysis, false discovery rates were estimated by permuting HLA or CMV assignments 20 times. In a later analysis, co-occurring TCRs were grouped using DBSCAN, with TCRdist sequence similarity added in when clustering inside HLA-allele-positive subsets. Repertoires with fewer than 30,000 or more than 120,000 public chains, plus five repertoires with anomalous nucleotide sharing, were excluded from co-occurrence clustering. TCRdb carries this immuneACCESS record with in-frame sequences only. Its versions omit some clonotypes, under half of them owing to an unresolved V gene in the studies checked, with the rest unexplained. V, J and clone size reflect that table, while D and trimming were determined from the DNA. Within this sample are 120,000 or so clones, with roughly four fifths of them counted one time only. The top ten clonotypes cover over 3% of the sample.

In total, 630 or so healthy bone marrow donors made up the cohort. All cohort members were sampled while nominally healthy, although unrecorded immune exposures were likely present. The donor was CMV seropositive and was included in the group of almost 300 seropositive cohort members. Every donor gave a peripheral blood sample, and the peripheral blood mononuclear cells from that sample were used for TCR beta sequencing. Genomic DNA was extracted from the blood cell samples with the Qiagen DNeasy Blood Extraction Kit. About this clone: Its recognized antigen is unknown. Base qualities are not provided; no much larger clone lies one nucleotide away.

The sequenced sample was PBMCs. This chain joins TRBV28 to TRBJ1-5; TRBD1 matches 9 bases in the middle. The TCR sequence derives from a woman aged 40 to 49 in good health and CMV-seropositive. This receptor carries the CDR3 CASSLGDRDVEAQHF. The base sequence is TGTGCCAGCAGTTTAGGGGACAGGGACGTGGAGGCCCAGCATTTT.